This TCR beta chain was sequenced during a study of T cell repertoires in MIS-A myocarditis (dated by TCRdb to between 2021 and 2024). TCRbeta CDR3 regions were amplified with the immunoSEQ bias-controlled multiplex PCR and sequenced at high throughput. In the original analysis: The immunoSEQ vendor pipeline collapsed and filtered the CDR3 sequences so that the abundance and frequency of each unique TCRbeta CDR3 could be quantified. Using a 90% global sequence identity threshold, CD-HIT clustered dominant CDR3 amino acid sequences together with SARS-CoV-2-specific ImmuneCODE TCRbeta sequences. Clones with frequencies of 0.1 to 1 were classed as hyperexpanded, and 0.01 to 0.1 as large. CDR3 amino acid sequences and V and J gene assignments of dominant clones were confirmed with MiXCR. The R stringdist package was used to calculate Levenshtein distances between the patient clonotypes and the ImmuneCODE hits. This immuneACCESS table, as held by TCRdb, lists in-frame sequences with V and J called but not all clones. Of the missing ones, under half trace to an unresolved V gene in checked studies; the others have no known cause. From that table come the V and J calls and clone size; the DNA was used to work out D and trimming. In all, the sample holds 6,500 to 7,500 clones, and under 85% of those were seen once. Roughly 18% of the sample rests with the top ten.

The cysteine opens and the phenylalanine closes a CDR3 of 16 amino acids. Only CDR3 DNA remains: 48 bases, in frame from the first base. The CDR1 and CDR2 encoded by the germline V gene are MNHEY and SVGEGT. The V end loses 5 bases and the J end loses 5 bases, and a stretch of 22 bases separates them. The QIAamp DNA FFPE kit was used to extract genomic DNA from formalin-fixed paraffin-embedded autopsy tissue. For this clone: Its antigen is unknown. Per-nucleotide qualities are absent, and no much larger clonotype sits a single base away.

The sample comprised right inferior lung lobe tissue obtained at autopsy. This clonotype was obtained from a man aged 18 to 30 with fulminant myocarditis from multisystem inflammatory syndrome in adults (MIS-A) after COVID-19. The receptor chain draws on TRBV6-2 or TRBV6-3 and TRBJ2-7; the best D guess is TRBD2, with 6 bases matching. CDR3 sequence: CASSPPGRRGTHEQYF. The nucleotide sequence is TGTGCCAGCAGTCCCCCAGGGAGGAGAGGGACCCACGAGCAGTACTTC.